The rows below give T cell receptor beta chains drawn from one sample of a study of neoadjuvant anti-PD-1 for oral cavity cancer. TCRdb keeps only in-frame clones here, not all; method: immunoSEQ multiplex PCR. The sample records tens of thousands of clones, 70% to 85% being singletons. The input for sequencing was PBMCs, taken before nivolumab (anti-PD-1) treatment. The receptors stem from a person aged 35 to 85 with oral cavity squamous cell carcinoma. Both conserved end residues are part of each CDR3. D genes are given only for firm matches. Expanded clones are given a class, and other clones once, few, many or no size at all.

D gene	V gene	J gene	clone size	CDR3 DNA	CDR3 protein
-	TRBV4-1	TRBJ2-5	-	TGCGCCAGCAGCCCCGTGCAGGCCTCGGGGGAGACCCAGTACTTC	CASSPVQASGETQYF
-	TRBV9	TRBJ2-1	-	TGTGCCAGCAGCGCGTTTGTTGGCGGGGCGGATGAGCAGTTCTTC	CASSAFVGGADEQFF
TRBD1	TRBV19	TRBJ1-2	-	TGTGCCAGTAGTCCAACCGGGACAGATAACTATGGCTACACCTTC	CASSPTGTDNYGYTF
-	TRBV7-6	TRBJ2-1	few	TGTGCCAGCAGCGCCCTCACGGGTGGTGAGCAGTTCTTC	CASSALTGGEQFF
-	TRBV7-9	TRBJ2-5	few	TGTGCCAGCAGCTCGCCTTTAGCGGAGTACCAAGAGACCCAGTACTTC	CASSSPLAEYQETQYF
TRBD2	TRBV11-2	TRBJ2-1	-	TGTGCCAGCAGCCCCCGGTTAGCGGGAGTCAATGAGCAGTTCTTC	CASSPRLAGVNEQFF
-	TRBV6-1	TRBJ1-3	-	TGTGCCAGCACGGAGGCAGTTGCTGGAAACACCATATATTTT	CASTEAVAGNTIYF
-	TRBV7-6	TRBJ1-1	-	TGTGCCAGCAGACAAGCGGTAGGAGCGTACACTGAAGCTTTCTTT	CASRQAVGAYTEAFF
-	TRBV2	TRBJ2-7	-	TGTGCCAGCAGTGAAAGGGGGGACGAGCAGTACTTC	CASSERGDEQYF
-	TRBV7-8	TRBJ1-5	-	TGTGCCAGCAGCTTAGAACGGGGGGCAAGTCAGCCCCAGCATTTT	CASSLERGASQPQHF
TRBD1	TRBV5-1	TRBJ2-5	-	TGCGCCAGCATTCGGGCAGGGGGACCCCAAGAGACCCAGTACTTC	CASIRAGGPQETQYF
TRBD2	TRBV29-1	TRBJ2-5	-	TGCAGCGTTATCCCTCGGGTAGCGGGAGGACCCGGGACGGGCACCCAGTACTTC	CSVIPRVAGGPGTGTQYF
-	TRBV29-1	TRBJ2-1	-	TGCAGCGTTGGCGCGGGATCCTACAATGAGCAGTTCTTC	CSVGAGSYNEQFF
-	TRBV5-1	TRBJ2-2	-	TGCGCCAGCAGCTTGCAAACGGGAGACACCGGGGAGCTGTTTTTT	CASSLQTGDTGELFF
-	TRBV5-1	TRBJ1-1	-	TGCGCCAGCAGCTTCACAGGGAACACTGAAGCTTTCTTT	CASSFTGNTEAFF
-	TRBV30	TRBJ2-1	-	TGTGCCTGGAGGGACCGAGGGGCCTCCTACAATGAGCAGTTCTTC	CAWRDRGASYNEQFF
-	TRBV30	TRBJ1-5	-	TGTGCCTGGAGTCCACAGGGAGTTGAGCCCCAGCATTTT	CAWSPQGVEPQHF
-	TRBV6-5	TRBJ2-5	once	TGTGCCAGCAGACTCCAAGAGACCCAGTACTTC	CASRLQETQYF
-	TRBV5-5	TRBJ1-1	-	TGTGCCAGCAGCTTGAGGTTTCAGGGTTTGAACACTGAAGCTTTCTTT	CASSLRFQGLNTEAFF
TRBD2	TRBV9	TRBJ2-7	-	TGTGCCAGCAGCGTAGACGTCTTTGCGGGAGTGGGGGAGCAGTACTTC	CASSVDVFAGVGEQYF
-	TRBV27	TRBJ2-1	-	TGTGCCAGCAGTTTTACCGGACTAACGGGTGAGCAGTTCTTC	CASSFTGLTGEQFF
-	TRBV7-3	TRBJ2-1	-	TGTGCCAGCACCAACGGGGTAGATCGCGATGAGCAGTTCTTC	CASTNGVDRDEQFF
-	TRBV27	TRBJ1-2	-	TGTGCCAGCAGCCTTACAGGGTATAATGGCTACACCTTC	CASSLTGYNGYTF
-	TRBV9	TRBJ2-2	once	TGTGCCAGCAGCGTTGCTAGCGCCATTAACACCGGGGAGCTGTTTTTT	CASSVASAINTGELFF
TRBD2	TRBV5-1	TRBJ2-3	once	TGCGCCAGCAGCTTCTCTAGCGGGTTGGGCACAGATACGCAGTATTTT	CASSFSSGLGTDTQYF
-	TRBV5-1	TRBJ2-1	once	TGCGCCAGCAAAGGATCGGGCTGGGATGAGCAGTTCTTC	CASKGSGWDEQFF
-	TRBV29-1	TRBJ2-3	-	TGCAGCGTTGAGGGGATGTACACAGATACGCAGTATTTT	CSVEGMYTDTQYF
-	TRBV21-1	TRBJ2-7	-	TGTGCCAGCACCCGGGACAGCCTGACCTACGAGCAGTACTTC	CASTRDSLTYEQYF
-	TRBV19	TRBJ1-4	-	TGTGCCAGTAGTGCTGGTGGGGCTGAGGGCGAAAAACTGTTTTTT	CASSAGGAEGEKLFF
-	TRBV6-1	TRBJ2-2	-	TGTGCCAGCAGTGAACGATTAGGGATAGGCAACACCGGGGAGCTGTTTTTT	CASSERLGIGNTGELFF
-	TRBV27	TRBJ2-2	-	TGTGCCAGCGGACGGACACTTGACACCGGGGAGCTGTTTTTT	CASGRTLDTGELFF
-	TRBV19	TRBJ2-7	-	TGTGCCAGTACCCCCGGCGGGCTAGGAGAATACGAGCAGTACTTC	CASTPGGLGEYEQYF
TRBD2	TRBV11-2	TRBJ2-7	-	TGTGCCAGCAGCCCGAGGGGGGGGAGCGGGAGTCAGGTGCAGTACTTC	CASSPRGGSGSQVQYF
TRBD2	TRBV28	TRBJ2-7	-	TGTGCCAGCAGTTTTCGGGCTTCGGGGCTAGCGGGAGGAGAGCAGTACTTC	CASSFRASGLAGGEQYF
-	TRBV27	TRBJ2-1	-	TGTGCCAGCAGTTTGGGACTCCACAATGAGCAGTTCTTC	CASSLGLHNEQFF
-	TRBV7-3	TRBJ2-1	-	TGTGCCAGCAGCTTAGGTGTCAGCAATGAGCAGTTCTTC	CASSLGVSNEQFF
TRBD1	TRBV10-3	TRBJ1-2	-	TGTGCCATCAGCTCGGGACAGGGGAACTATGGCTACACCTTC	CAISSGQGNYGYTF
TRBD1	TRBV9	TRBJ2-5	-	TGTGCCAGCAGCGTCGGACAGGGATGGGAGACCCAGTACTTC	CASSVGQGWETQYF
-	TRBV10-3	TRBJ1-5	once	TGTGCCATCAGTGCGACGCAGGGCCAGCCCCAGCATTTT	CAISATQGQPQHF
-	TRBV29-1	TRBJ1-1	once	TGCAGCGTTGTAGGCGGAATTGAAGCTTTCTTT	CSVVGGIEAFF
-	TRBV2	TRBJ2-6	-	TGTGCCAGCAGTGGGCCCGCGGCCAACGTCCTGACTTTC	CASSGPAANVLTF
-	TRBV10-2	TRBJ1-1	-	TGCGCCAGCAGTGAGTCGACGGGACCTGAAGCTTTCTTT	CASSESTGPEAFF
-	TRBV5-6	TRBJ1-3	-	TGTGCCAGCAGCCCCGTCGACAGTGGAAACACCATATATTTT	CASSPVDSGNTIYF
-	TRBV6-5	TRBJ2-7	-	TGTGCCAGCAAGTCTGAAGGCGAGCAGTACTTC	CASKSEGEQYF
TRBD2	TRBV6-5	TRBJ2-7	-	TGTGCCAGCAGTCTCGGGGGGGGTGAGCAGTACTTC	CASSLGGGEQYF
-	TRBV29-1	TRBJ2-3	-	TGCAGCGTGGGACTGCTAGATACGCAGTATTTT	CSVGLLDTQYF